In its sample, the clone carrying this TCR beta chain was seen a few times. Time point defined: longitudinal time-point 1 (baseline). 5'RACE with 10-nucleotide random UMIs generated the cDNA. TCRdb reprocessed the 5' RACE reads with MiXCR, giving one entry per CDR3 protein. The profile covers some 49,000 distinct CDR3 sequences, with about 9.1% appearing a single time and about 1.6% taken by the ten largest. This entry is derived from a study of neurological immune-mediated disorders. The CDR3 contains 12 residues. V shed 6 bases, J shed 7 bases, and the junction held 6 bases outside the gene matches. Germline-derived CDR1 and CDR2 are DFQATT and SNEGSKA (reference sequence).

Material: PBMCs. V gene TRBV20-1 combines with J gene TRBJ1-2; TRBD1 matches at 9 bases. The receptor was derived from a woman aged 40 to 55 in good health. CDR3 loop: CSASTGGFGYTF. The CDR3 region has the DNA TGCAGTGCGTCAACAGGGGGCTTTGGCTACACCTTC.